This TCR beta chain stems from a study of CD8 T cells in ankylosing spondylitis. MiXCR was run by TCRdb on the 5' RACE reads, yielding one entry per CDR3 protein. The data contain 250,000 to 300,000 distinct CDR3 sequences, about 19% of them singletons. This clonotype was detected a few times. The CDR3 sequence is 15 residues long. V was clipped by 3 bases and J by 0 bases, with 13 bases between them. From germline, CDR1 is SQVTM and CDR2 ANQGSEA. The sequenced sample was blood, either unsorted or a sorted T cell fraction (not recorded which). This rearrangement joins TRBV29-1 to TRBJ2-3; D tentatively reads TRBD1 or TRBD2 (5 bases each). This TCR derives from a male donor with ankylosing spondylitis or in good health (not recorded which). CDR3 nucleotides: TGCAGCGTTGACCCCGGGACGGGTAGCACAGATACGCAGTATTTT. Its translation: CSVDPGTGSTDTQYF.